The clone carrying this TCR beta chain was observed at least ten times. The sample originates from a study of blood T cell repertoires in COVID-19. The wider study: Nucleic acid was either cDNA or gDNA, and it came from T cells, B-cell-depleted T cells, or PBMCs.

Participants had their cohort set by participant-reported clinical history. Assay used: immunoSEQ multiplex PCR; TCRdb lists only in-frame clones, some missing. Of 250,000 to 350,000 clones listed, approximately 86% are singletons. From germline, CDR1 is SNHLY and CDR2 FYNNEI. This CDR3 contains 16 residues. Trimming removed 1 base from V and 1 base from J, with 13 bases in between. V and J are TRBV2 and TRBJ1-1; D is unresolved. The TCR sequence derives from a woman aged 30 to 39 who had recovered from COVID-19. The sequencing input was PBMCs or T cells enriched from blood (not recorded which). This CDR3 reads CASSEGGGRRNTEAFF. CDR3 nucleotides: TGTGCCAGCAGTGAAGGTGGAGGGCGAAGGAACACTGAAGCTTTCTTT.